This entry features one TCR beta chain sequence. In the original workflow: Amplification with reference gene primers provided the estimates of nucleated cell counts. The data were produced by immunoSEQ multiplex PCR, yet TCRdb's version contains in-frame clones alone and is incomplete. D and trimming were read from the DNA, whereas the V and J calls and clone size are those reported in that table. The sample gives fewer than 650,000 clones, around 90% of which show up once; less than 9% is in the top ten. The germline CDR1 and CDR2 sequences are MGHRA and YSYEKL. This CDR3 is 16 amino acids long. V was cut by 3 bases and J by 3 bases, with 15 bases left in between. The data derive from a study of blood T cell repertoires in COVID-19.

The chain links TRBV4-1 to TRBJ1-5, with D unclear. This clonotype was sampled from a woman aged 45-60 years with COVID-19, enrolled during active disease. Sequencing was done on a sample of peripheral blood. CDR3 DNA: TGCGCCAGCAGCCATCTTGCGCCGAGCCCCAATCAGCCCCAGCATTTT. Translating gives CASSHLAPSPNQPQHF.